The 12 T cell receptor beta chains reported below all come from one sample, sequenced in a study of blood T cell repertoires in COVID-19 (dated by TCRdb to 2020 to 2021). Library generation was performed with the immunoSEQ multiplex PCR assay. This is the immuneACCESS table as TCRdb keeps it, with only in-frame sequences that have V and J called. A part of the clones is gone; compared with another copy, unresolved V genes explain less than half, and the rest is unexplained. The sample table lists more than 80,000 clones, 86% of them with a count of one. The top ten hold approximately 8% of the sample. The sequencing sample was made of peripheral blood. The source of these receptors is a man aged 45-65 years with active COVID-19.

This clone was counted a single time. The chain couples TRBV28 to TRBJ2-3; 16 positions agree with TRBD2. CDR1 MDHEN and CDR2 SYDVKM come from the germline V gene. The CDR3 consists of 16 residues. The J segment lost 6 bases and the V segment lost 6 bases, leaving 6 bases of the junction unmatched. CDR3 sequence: CASSRGLAGGWDTQYF. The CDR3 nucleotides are TGTGCCAGCAGCCGGGGACTAGCGGGAGGGTGGGATACGCAGTATTTT.

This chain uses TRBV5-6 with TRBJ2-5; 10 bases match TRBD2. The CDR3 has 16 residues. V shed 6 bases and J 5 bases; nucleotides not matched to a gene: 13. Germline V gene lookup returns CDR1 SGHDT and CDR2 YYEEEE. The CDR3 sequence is CASTLMPSGGAETQYF. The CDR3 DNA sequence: TGTGCCAGCACCCTTATGCCCAGCGGGGGGGCGGAGACCCAGTACTTC.

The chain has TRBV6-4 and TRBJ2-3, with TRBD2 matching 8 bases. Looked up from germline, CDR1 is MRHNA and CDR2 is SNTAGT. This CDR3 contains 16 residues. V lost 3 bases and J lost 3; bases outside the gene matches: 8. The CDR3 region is CASSESAGDGTDTQYF. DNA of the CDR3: TGTGCCAGCAGTGAGTCAGCGGGAGATGGGACAGATACGCAGTATTTT.

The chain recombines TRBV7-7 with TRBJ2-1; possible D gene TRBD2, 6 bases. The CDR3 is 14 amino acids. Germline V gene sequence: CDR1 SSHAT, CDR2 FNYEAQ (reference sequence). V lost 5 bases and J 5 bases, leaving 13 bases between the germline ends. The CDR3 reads CASSPAGLNNEQFF. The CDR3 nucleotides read TGTGCCAGCAGCCCCGCGGGACTTAACAATGAGCAGTTCTTC.

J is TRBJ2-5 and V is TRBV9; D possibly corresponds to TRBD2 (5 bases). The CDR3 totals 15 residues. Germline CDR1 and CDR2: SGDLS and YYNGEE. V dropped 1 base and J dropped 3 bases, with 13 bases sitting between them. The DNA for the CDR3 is TGTGCCAGCAGCGTATCGCCGCGGCGGGAAGAGACCCAGTACTTC. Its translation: CASSVSPRREETQYF.

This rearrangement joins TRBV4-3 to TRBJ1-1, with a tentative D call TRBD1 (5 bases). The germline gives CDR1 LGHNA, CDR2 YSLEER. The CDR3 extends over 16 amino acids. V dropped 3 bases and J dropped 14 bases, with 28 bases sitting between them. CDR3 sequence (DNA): TGCGCCAGCAGCCATCACATATCAAGTCCTAACGGGGGGTCCTTCTTT. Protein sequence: CASSHHISSPNGGSFF.

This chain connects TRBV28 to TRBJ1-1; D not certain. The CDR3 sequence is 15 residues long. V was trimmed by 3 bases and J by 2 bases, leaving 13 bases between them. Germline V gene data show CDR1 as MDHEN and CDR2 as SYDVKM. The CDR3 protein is CASSFRRDTNTEAFF. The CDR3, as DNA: TGTGCCAGCAGTTTCCGAAGAGATACTAACACTGAAGCTTTCTTT. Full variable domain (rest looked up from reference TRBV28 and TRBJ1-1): DVKVTQSSRYLVKRTGEKVFLECVQDMDHENMFWYRQDPGLGLRLIYFSYDVKMKEKGDIPEGYSVSREKKERFSLILESASTNQTSMYLCASSFRRDTNTEAFFGQGTRLTVV.

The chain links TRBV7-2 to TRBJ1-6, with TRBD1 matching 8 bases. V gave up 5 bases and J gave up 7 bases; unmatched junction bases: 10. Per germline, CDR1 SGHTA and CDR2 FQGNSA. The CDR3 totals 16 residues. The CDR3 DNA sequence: TGTGCCAGCAGCGAAGGACAGGGAACTAGGAATTCACCCCTCCACTTT. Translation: CASSEGQGTRNSPLHF.

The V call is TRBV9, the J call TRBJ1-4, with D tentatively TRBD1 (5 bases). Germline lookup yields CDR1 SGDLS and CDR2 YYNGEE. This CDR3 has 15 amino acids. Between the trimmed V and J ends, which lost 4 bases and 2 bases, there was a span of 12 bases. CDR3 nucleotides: TGTGCCAGCAGCTGGAGGGGTTGGACTAATGAAAAACTGTTTTTT. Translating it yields CASSWRGWTNEKLFF.

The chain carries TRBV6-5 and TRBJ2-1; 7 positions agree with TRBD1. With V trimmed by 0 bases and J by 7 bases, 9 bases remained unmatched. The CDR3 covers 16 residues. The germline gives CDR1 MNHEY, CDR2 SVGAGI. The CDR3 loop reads CASSYSRGQPRNEQFF. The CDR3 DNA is TGTGCCAGCAGTTACTCTAGGGGACAGCCCCGGAATGAGCAGTTCTTC.

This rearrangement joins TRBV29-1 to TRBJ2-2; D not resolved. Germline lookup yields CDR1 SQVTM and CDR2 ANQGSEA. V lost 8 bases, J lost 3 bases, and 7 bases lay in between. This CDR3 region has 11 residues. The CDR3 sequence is CSTRDTGELFF. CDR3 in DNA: TGCAGCACACGGGACACCGGGGAGCTGTTTTTT.

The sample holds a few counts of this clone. CDR3 sequence: CASSLEEYSYNEQFF. For the CDR3, the DNA is TGTGCCAGCAGCTTGGAGGAGTACTCCTACAATGAGCAGTTCTTC. The rearrangement uses TRBV5-6 and TRBJ2-1; D is undetermined. This CDR3 is 15 amino acids long. The germline V gene encodes CDR1 SGHDT and CDR2 YYEEEE. The germline V and J ends were trimmed by 0 bases and 0 bases, with 7 bases remaining between them.